This TCR beta chain originates from a study of shared clonotypes between healthy human individuals. For every subset, genomic DNA was evenly distributed across several immunoSEQ plates. The method was immunoSEQ multiplex PCR; TCRdb's version includes in-frame clones alone and lacks a portion of them. The sample gives about 500,000 clones, about 74% of which show up once; 9.5% to 15% is in the top ten. The CDR3 is 16 amino acids. Germline trimming cut 2 bases from V and 4 bases from J; bases unmatched to any gene: 9. Germline loops: CDR1 SGHRS, CDR2 YFSETQ. This clone appeared a single time. The V and J genes are TRBV5-1 and TRBJ2-3; 8 bases map to TRBD2. This TCR was sampled from a woman aged 40-49 years in good health. Some clones in this sample may be carry-over from other donors' samples. The source material was PBMCs. DNA of the CDR3: TGCGCCAGCAGCTTAAGCGCAGCGGGAGCGGCAGATACGCAGTATTTT. Its translation is CASSLSAAGAADTQYF.